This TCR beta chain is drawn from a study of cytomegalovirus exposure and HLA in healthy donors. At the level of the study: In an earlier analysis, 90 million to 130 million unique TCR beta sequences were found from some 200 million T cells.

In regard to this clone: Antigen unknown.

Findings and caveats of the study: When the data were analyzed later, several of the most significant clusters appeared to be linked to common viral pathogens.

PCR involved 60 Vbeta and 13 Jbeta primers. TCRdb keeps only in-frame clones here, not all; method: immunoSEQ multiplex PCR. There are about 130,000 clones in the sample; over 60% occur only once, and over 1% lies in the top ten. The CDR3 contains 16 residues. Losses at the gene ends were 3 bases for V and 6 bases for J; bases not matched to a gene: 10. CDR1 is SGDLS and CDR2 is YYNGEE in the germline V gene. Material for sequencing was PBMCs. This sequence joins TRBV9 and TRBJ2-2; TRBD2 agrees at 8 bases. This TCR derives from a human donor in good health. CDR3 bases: TGTGCCAGCAGCGCCAGCGGGGGAGCCCACCCCGGGGAGCTGTTTTTT. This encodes CASSASGGAHPGELFF. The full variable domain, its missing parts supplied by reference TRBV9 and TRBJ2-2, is DSGVTQTPKHLITATGQRVTLRCSPRSGDLSVYWYQQSLDQGLQFLIQYYNGEERAKGNILERFSAQQFPDLHSELNLSSLELGDSALYFCASSASGGAHPGELFFGEGSRLTVL.